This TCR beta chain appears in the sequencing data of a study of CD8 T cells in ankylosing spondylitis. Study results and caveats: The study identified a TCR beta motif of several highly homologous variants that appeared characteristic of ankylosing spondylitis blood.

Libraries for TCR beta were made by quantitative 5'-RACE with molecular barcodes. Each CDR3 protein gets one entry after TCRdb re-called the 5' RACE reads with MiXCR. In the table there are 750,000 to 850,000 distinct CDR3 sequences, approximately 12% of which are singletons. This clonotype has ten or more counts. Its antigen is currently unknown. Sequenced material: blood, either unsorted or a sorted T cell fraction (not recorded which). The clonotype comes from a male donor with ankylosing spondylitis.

The CDR3 sequence is CAISESTGSSYEQYF. In DNA, the CDR3 is TGTGCCATCAGTGAGTCGACGGGCAGCTCCTACGAGCAGTACTTC. The rearrangement links TRBV10-3 to TRBJ2-7; D not resolved. The V gene lost 0 bases and the J gene lost 0 bases, with 9 bases spanning the gap. Germline values: CDR1 ENHRY, CDR2 SYGVKD. This CDR3 spans 15 amino acids.